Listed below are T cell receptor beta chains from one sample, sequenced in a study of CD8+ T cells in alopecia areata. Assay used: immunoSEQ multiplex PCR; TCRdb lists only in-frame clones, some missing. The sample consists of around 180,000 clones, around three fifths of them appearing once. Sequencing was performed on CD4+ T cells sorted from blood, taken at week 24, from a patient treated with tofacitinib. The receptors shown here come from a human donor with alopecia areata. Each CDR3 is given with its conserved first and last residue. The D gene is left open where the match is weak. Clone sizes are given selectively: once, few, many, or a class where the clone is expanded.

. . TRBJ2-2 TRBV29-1 TGCAGCGCCACGAATTGGCGGGTAGAAATCACCGGGGAGCTGTTTTTT CSATNWRVEITGELFF
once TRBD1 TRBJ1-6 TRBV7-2 TGTGCCAGCAAGGACAGGGTTAATTCACCCCTCCACTTT CASKDRVNSPLHF
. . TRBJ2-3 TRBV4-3 TGCGCCAGCAGCCAAGAGGGGAGGGGGGGCACAGATACGCAGTATTTT CASSQEGRGGTDTQYF
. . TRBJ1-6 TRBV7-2 TGTGCCAGCAGCTTAGGGACTTGGGGTTCACCCCTCCACTTT CASSLGTWGSPLHF
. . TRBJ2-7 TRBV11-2 TGTGCCAGCAGCTTAGAAAGGACAGCCTACGAGCAGTACTTC CASSLERTAYEQYF
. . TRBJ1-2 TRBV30 TGTGCCTGGAGTGAACATCAGGGTAATGGCTACACCTTC CAWSEHQGNGYTF
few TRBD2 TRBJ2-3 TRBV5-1 TGCGCCAGCAGCGCCGGGGACTACCCTAGCACAGATACGCAGTATTTT CASSAGDYPSTDTQYF
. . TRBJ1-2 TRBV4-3 TGCGCCAGCAGCCAAGATCCCGGGGACGGCTACACCTTC CASSQDPGDGYTF
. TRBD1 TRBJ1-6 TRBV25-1 TGTGCCAGCAGCGTCGACAGGGACAATTCACCCCTCCACTTT CASSVDRDNSPLHF
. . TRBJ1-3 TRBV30 TGTGCCTGGAGTTCGGGATTCTACTCTGGAAACACCATATATTTT CAWSSGFYSGNTIYF
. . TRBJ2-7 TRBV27 TGTGCCAGCAGTTTAATCGGGGGTTGGGACGAGCAGTACTTC CASSLIGGWDEQYF
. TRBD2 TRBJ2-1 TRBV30 TGTGCCTGGAAAGGTTGGCGGGGGGTCTACAATGAGCAGTTCTTC CAWKGWRGVYNEQFF
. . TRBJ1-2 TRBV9 TGTGCCAGCAGCAACAACTATGGCTACACCTTC CASSNNYGYTF
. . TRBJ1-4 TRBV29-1 TGCAGCGTTGTGGCACCAAATGAAAAACTGTTTTTT CSVVAPNEKLFF
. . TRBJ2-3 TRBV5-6 TGTGCCAGCAGCTGGAGGGACAGCACAGATACGCAGTATTTT CASSWRDSTDTQYF
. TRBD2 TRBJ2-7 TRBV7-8 TGTGCCAGCAGCTTAGGGAGCGGGGGGCTCTACGAGCAGTACTTC CASSLGSGGLYEQYF
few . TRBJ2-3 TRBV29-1 TGCAGCGTTGAACTTTCAGATACGCAGTATTTT CSVELSDTQYF
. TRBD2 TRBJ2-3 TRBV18 TGTGCCAGCTCACCACGTAGCGGGGCCACAGATACGCAGTATTTT CASSPRSGATDTQYF
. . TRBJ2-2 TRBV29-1 TGCAGCGTTTCATACACCGGGGAGCTGTTTTTT CSVSYTGELFF
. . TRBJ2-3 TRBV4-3 TGCGCCAGCAGCCGAGACCTTTGGGTTAGCACAGATACGCAGTATTTT CASSRDLWVSTDTQYF
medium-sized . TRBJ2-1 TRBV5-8 TGTGCCAGCAGCTTGTACGGGAATAATGAGCAGTTCTTC CASSLYGNNEQFF
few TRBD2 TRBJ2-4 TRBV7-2 TGTGCCAGCAGCACGGGGGGGCGTAACATTCAGTACTTC CASSTGGRNIQYF
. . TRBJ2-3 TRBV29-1 TGCAGCGTTGACCAGAGCACAGATACGCAGTATTTT CSVDQSTDTQYF
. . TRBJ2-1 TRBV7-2 TGTGCCAGCAGCGGACGGACAGTGGGCGAGCAGTTCTTC CASSGRTVGEQFF
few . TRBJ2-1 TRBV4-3 TGCGCCAGCAGCCAAGATTCAGACCGATACAATGAGCAGTTCTTC CASSQDSDRYNEQFF